This passage covers 4 T cell receptor beta chains from one sample sequenced in a study of CD8+CD57+ T cells in acquired aplastic anemia. The template for TCR beta VDJ and CDR3 sequence profiling was genomic DNA. One entry per CDR3 protein, called by TCRdb with MiXCR from the reads. The table records under 250,000 distinct CDR3 sequences, about 44% of them present only once. An expansion of CD8+CD57+ cells by flow cytometry had been shown in patients chosen for sequencing. The sample taken for sequencing was sorted CD4+, CD8+, or CD8+CD57+ T cells (not recorded which) from PBMCs. These receptors came from a human donor with aplastic anemia.

The chain joins TRBV7-2 to TRBJ1-6; D not resolved. This CDR3 region has 18 residues. V was trimmed by 2 bases and J by 6 bases, leaving 20 bases between them. Germline CDR1 is SGHTA and CDR2 is FQGNSA. The CDR3 here is CASSLTPALWGFNSPLHF. The CDR3 DNA is TGTGCCAGCAGCTTAACACCCGCCTTATGGGGTTTTAATTCACCCCTCCACTTT.

The chain couples TRBV20-1 to TRBJ1-2; D gene ambiguous. CDR1 and CDR2 from the germline V gene are DFQATT and SNEGSKA (reference sequence). CDR3 length: 13 amino acids. The V gene lost 3 bases and the J gene lost 2 bases, with 10 bases spanning the gap. The CDR3 spells CSASQTVNYGYTF. The CDR3 nucleotides read TGCAGTGCTAGCCAGACGGTCAACTATGGCTACACCTTC.

The chain carries TRBV29-1 and TRBJ1-2; 10 positions agree with TRBD1. V lost 4 bases, J lost 7 bases, and 9 bases stayed unmatched. This CDR3 has 14 residues. Germline lookup yields CDR1 SQVTM and CDR2 ANQGSEA. Here the CDR3 DNA reads TGCAGCGTTGGGGGACCGGGACAGGGGTCTGGCTACACCTTC. It translates to CSVGGPGQGSGYTF.

The J gene is TRBJ1-2, the V gene TRBV5-1, with D tentatively TRBD1 (6 bases). This CDR3 region has 13 residues. Trimming took 4 bases from V and 2 from J, leaving 9 bases between them. In germline, CDR1 is SGHRS, CDR2 YFSETQ. CDR3 sequence reads: CASSGRGNYGYTF. CDR3 DNA sequence: TGCGCCAGCAGCGGGAGGGGGAACTATGGCTACACCTTC.